A selection of T cell receptor beta chains follows, all from one sample in a study of shared clonotypes between healthy human individuals. The protocol was immunoSEQ multiplex PCR, while the TCRdb copy is restricted to in-frame clones and leaves out a portion. The data show roughly 500,000 clones, over 70% seen once. The sequencing sample was made of PBMCs. All receptors come from a woman between 40 and 55 years old in good health. Some clones in this sample may be carry-over from other donors' samples. Each CDR3 is given with its conserved first and last residue. The D gene is left open where the match is weak. For some rows the clone size is stated as once, few or many, or as a class when expanded; others skip it.

>TRBJ2-7|-|-|TRBV6-6
CASSYSTGYEQYF
TGTGCCAGCAGTTACTCGACAGGCTACGAGCAGTACTTC
>TRBJ2-1|-|-|TRBV7-7
CASSLALGNEQFF
TGTGCCAGCAGCTTAGCGCTGGGCAATGAGCAGTTCTTC
>TRBJ2-3|-|-|TRBV7-3
CASSFGRTQHPDTQYF
TGTGCCAGCAGCTTCGGACGGACGCAACACCCAGATACGCAGTATTTT
>TRBJ2-2|-|TRBD1|TRBV7-3
CASSSGGQGAITGELFF
TGTGCCAGCAGCTCCGGGGGACAGGGGGCGATAACCGGGGAGCTGTTTTTT
>TRBJ2-3|-|TRBD2|TRBV27
CASSLWEAGGAFDTQYF
TGTGCCAGCAGTTTATGGGAAGCGGGAGGGGCGTTCGATACGCAGTATTTT
>TRBJ1-4|-|TRBD1|TRBV2
CASRPTTGVVEKLFF
TGTGCCAGCAGACCTACGACAGGGGTAGTCGAAAAACTGTTTTTT
>TRBJ2-7|few|TRBD1|TRBV5-6
CASRVQGYGLGQYF
TGTGCCAGCAGGGTACAGGGGTACGGTCTGGGGCAGTACTTC
>TRBJ2-3|few|TRBD1|TRBV7-8
CASSWTGGPTSTDTQYF
TGTGCCAGCAGCTGGACAGGGGGTCCGACAAGCACAGATACGCAGTATTTT
>TRBJ1-5|-|-|TRBV27
CASRTNQPQHF
TGTGCCAGCAGGACAAATCAGCCCCAGCATTTT
>TRBJ1-4|-|TRBD1|TRBV4-3
CASSQYLGTGAEKLFF
TGCGCCAGCAGCCAATATCTTGGGACAGGGGCCGAAAAGCTGTTTTTT
>TRBJ2-7|-|-|TRBV19
CASSPGGGATYEQYF
TGTGCCAGTAGTCCCGGTGGAGGGGCAACCTACGAGCAGTACTTC
>TRBJ1-5|many|-|TRBV7-2
CASSLEGLNQPQHF
TGTGCCAGCAGCTTAGAAGGGCTCAATCAGCCCCAGCATTTT